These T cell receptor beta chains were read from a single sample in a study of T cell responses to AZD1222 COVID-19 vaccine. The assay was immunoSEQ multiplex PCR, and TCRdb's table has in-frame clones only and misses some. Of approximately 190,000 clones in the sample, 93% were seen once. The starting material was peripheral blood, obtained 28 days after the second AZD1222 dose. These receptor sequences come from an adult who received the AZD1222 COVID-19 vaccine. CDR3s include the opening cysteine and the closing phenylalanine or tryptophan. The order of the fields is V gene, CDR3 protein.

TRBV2	CATGPGQRNTEAFF
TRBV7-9	CASSFGALLSYEQYF
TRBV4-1	CASSQRLAGGSSSYNEQFF
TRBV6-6	CASSPPVGQGTAETQYF
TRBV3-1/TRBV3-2	CASSQGMNTEAFF
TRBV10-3	CAISQTGTGNAEQYF
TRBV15	CATSRDRGAGEQFF
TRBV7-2	CASSPSLSSGPTGSPLHF
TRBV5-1	CASSSQGNTEAFF
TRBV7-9	CASSPHRPGTGEGELFF
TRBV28	CASSGNYGYTF
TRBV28	CASSRPGTSTDTQYF
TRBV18	CASSLDGTNYGYTF
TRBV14	CASSQEGSRLTANYGYTF
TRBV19	CASSIKGGGPETQYF
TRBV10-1	CASSGGITDTQYF
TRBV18	CASLRGTEAFF
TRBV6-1	CASSEAGGLRKTQYF
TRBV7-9	CASSLMGPGTEAFF
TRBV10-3	CATVGTEGSPLHF
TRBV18	CASSPDSLNTEAFF
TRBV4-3	CASSQEEGGMNTEAFF